Below, 15 T cell receptor beta chains from the same sample are listed, as sequenced in a study of cytomegalovirus exposure and HLA in healthy donors. PCR involved 60 Vbeta and 13 Jbeta primers. Clones were read by immunoSEQ multiplex PCR, and TCRdb kept only the in-frame ones, dropping some. The sample yields 110,000 or so clones, roughly 79% seen once. The material sequenced was PBMCs. The receptors come from a woman between 40 and 55 years old in good health and CMV-seronegative.

This rearrangement joins TRBV4-1 to TRBJ1-1, with D tentatively TRBD1 (5 bases). The CDR3 sequence is 16 residues long. The V end was cut by 1 base, the J end by 2 bases, with 14 bases between. The germline V gene has CDR1 MGHRA and CDR2 YSYEKL. The CDR3 protein is CASSQVGRSVNTEAFF. The CDR3 DNA sequence: TGCGCCAGCAGCCAAGTGGGGCGGAGTGTTAACACTGAAGCTTTCTTT.

V is TRBV2 and J is TRBJ2-1; no clear D. Trimming shortened V by 2 bases and J by 0 bases, and 11 bases separated the two germline ends. This CDR3 has 16 amino acids. Per germline, CDR1 SNHLY and CDR2 FYNNEI. CDR3 protein: CASSESLPSSYNEQFF. In DNA form, the CDR3 reads TGTGCCAGCAGTGAATCACTACCAAGCTCCTACAATGAGCAGTTCTTC.

V usage is TRBV9 and J usage is TRBJ1-2, with 9 bases matching TRBD1. Looked up from germline, CDR1 is SGDLS and CDR2 is YYNGEE. The length of the CDR3 is 14 residues. The J segment lost 0 bases and the V segment lost 7 bases, leaving 4 bases of the junction unmatched. The CDR3 is CASSRQGANYGYTF. The CDR3 region has the DNA TGTGCCAGCTCCAGACAGGGGGCTAACTATGGCTACACCTTC.

This clone was detected a few times. This rearrangement joins TRBV4-3 to TRBJ2-4; D perhaps matches TRBD1 (5 bases). V was shortened by 1 base and J by 0 bases, with 10 bases between the two germline ends. The CDR3 spans 16 residues. The germline CDR1 and CDR2 sequences are LGHNA and YSLEER. The CDR3: CASSQGPGLAKNIQYF. In nucleotides, the CDR3 is TGCGCCAGCAGCCAAGGGCCAGGGTTAGCCAAAAACATTCAGTACTTC.

The chain recombines TRBV7-9 with TRBJ2-5, with 10 bases that match TRBD2. With V trimmed by 5 bases and J by 5 bases, 5 bases remained unmatched. The germline V gene encodes CDR1 SEHNR and CDR2 FQNEAQ (reference sequence). The CDR3 loop spans 14 amino acids. The CDR3 sequence is CASSISSGSETQYF. CDR3 bases: TGTGCCAGCAGCATCTCTAGCGGGAGCGAGACCCAGTACTTC.

This clone was observed a few times. V and J are TRBV6-5 and TRBJ2-1; 9 nucleotides match TRBD2. V lost 2 bases to trimming and J lost 4 bases; unmatched junction nucleotides: 3. The CDR3 is made up of 15 amino acids. From germline, CDR1 is MNHEY and CDR2 SVGAGI. The CDR3 coding sequence is TGTGCCAGCAGTTACAAGGCGGGAGGGTACAATGAGCAGTTCTTC. This sequence encodes CASSYKAGGYNEQFF.

The gene calls are TRBV5-4 and TRBJ2-7; D gene unclear. V was cut by 0 bases and J by 1 base, with 5 bases left in between. Looked up from germline, CDR1 is SGHNT and CDR2 is YYREEE (reference sequence). CDR3 size: 13 residues. The CDR3 sequence: CASSLGASYEQYF. For the CDR3, the DNA is TGTGCCAGCAGCTTGGGGGCTTCCTACGAGCAGTACTTC. Based on the CDR3 plus reference TRBV5-4 and TRBJ2-7, the full variable domain is ETGVTQSPTHLIKTRGQQVTLRCSSQSGHNTVSWYQQALGQGPQFIFQYYREEENGRGNFPPRFSGLQFPNYSSELNVNALELDDSALYLCASSLGASYEQYFGPGTRLTVT.

The chain joins TRBV29-1 to TRBJ2-4; 9 bases align to TRBD1. The V and J ends lost 6 bases and 4 bases, in that order; junction bases with no gene match: 10. This CDR3 has 15 residues. Germline CDR1 and CDR2: SQVTM and ANQGSEA. The CDR3 DNA sequence: TGCAGCGTGGGAACAGGGGGCGTTGGTAAAAACATTCAGTACTTC. Protein: CSVGTGGVGKNIQYF.

The chain is built from TRBV5-6 and TRBJ2-3; 9 bases match TRBD2. The length of the CDR3 is 16 residues. The trim removed 0 bases at V and 3 bases at J, leaving 5 bases unmatched. Germline values: CDR1 SGHDT, CDR2 YYEEEE. The DNA of the CDR3 is TGTGCCAGCAGCTTGGCTAGCGGGGCGTATACAGATACGCAGTATTTT. Translated, it gives CASSLASGAYTDTQYF.

This chain connects TRBV7-8 to TRBJ2-2; TRBD1 agrees at 8 bases. There are 16 residues in the CDR3. V lost 2 bases and J lost 3; bases outside the gene matches: 5. Germline V lookup: CDR1 SGHVS, CDR2 FQNEAQ. CDR3 bases: TGTGCCAGCAGCTTATATCAGGGGGCGTACACCGGGGAGCTGTTTTTT. It codes for CASSLYQGAYTGELFF. The entire variable domain, with the rest obtained from reference TRBV7-8 and TRBJ2-2, is as follows: GAGVSQSPRYKVAKRGQDVALRCDPISGHVSLFWYQQALGQGPEFLTYFQNEAQLDKSGLPSDRFFAERPEGSVSTLKIQRTQQEDSAVYLCASSLYQGAYTGELFFGEGSRLTVL.

This clone was observed a few times. This rearrangement joins TRBV5-6 to TRBJ1-1; unclear D gene. This CDR3 contains 14 residues. In germline, CDR1 is SGHDT, CDR2 YYEEEE. V was trimmed by 4 bases and J by 1 base, leaving 11 bases between them. The DNA of the CDR3 is TGTGCCAGCAGCCGCGACACAAGGAACACTGAAGCTTTCTTT. This codes for CASSRDTRNTEAFF. The full variable domain, completed using reference TRBV5-6 and TRBJ1-1, is DAGVTQSPTHLIKTRGQQVTLRCSPKSGHDTVSWYQQALGQGPQFIFQYYEEEERQRGNFPDRFSGHQFPNYSSELNVNALLLGDSALYLCASSRDTRNTEAFFGQGTRLTVV.

The chain couples TRBV4-3 to TRBJ2-1; 11 nucleotides align to TRBD2. The trim removed 4 bases at V and 8 bases at J, leaving 10 bases unmatched. The germline V gene has CDR1 LGHNA and CDR2 YSLEER. This CDR3 spans 16 amino acids. CDR3 region: CASSPVGLAGGDEQFF. For the CDR3, the DNA is TGCGCCAGCAGCCCAGTTGGACTAGCGGGCGGGGATGAGCAGTTCTTC.

This clone was detected once. The chain employs TRBV30 and TRBJ1-6, with 7 bases that match TRBD1. Per the germline V gene, CDR1 is GTSNPN and CDR2 is SVGIG (reference sequence). The CDR3 has 13 residues. The trim removed 3 bases at V and 8 bases at J, leaving 4 bases unmatched. This chain's CDR3 is CAWSRGGDSPLHF. CDR3 DNA: TGTGCCTGGAGCAGAGGGGGCGATTCACCCCTCCACTTT.

The chain links TRBV6-6 to TRBJ1-2, with 7 bases aligning to TRBD1. Unmatched junction bases numbered 5, after V lost 6 bases and J lost 4 bases. This CDR3 spans 13 amino acids. The germline CDR1 and CDR2 sequences are MNHNY and SVGAGI (reference sequence). CDR3 DNA: TGTGCCAGCAGGCTCGGGACAGTCTATGGCTACACCTTC. This gives the protein CASRLGTVYGYTF.

For the CDR3, the DNA is TGCGCCAGCAGCTTAAGCCCCTCCTACAATGAGCAGTTCTTC. Translated: CASSLSPSYNEQFF. The chain carries TRBV5-1 and TRBJ2-1, with D unresolved. With 2 bases removed from V and 0 bases from J, the gap between germline ends came to 6 bases. This CDR3 has 14 amino acids. Per the germline V gene, CDR1 is SGHRS and CDR2 is YFSETQ.